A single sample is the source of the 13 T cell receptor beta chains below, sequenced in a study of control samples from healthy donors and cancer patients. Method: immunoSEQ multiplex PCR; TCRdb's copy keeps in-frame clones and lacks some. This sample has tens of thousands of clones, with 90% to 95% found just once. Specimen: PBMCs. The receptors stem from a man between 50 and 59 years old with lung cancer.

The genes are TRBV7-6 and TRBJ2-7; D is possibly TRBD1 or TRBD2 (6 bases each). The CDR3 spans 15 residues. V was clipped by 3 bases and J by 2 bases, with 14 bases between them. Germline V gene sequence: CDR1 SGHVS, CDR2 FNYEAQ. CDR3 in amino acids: CASSLDGGPAYEQYF. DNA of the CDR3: TGTGCCAGCAGCTTGGACGGGGGCCCAGCCTACGAGCAGTACTTC. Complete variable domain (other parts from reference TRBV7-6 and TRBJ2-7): GAGVSQSPRYKVTKRGQDVALRCDPISGHVSLYWYRQALGQGPEFLTYFNYEAQQDKSGLPNDRFSAERPEGSISTLTIQRTEQRDSAMYRCASSLDGGPAYEQYFGPGTRLTVT.

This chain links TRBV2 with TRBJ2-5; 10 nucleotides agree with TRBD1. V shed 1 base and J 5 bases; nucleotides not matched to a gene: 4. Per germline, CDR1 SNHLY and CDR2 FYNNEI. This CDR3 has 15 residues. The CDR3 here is CASSEGGQGMETQYF. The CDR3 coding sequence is TGTGCCAGCAGTGAAGGGGGACAGGGGATGGAGACCCAGTACTTC. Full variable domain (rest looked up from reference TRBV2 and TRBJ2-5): EPEVTQTPSHQVTQMGQEVILRCVPISNHLYFYWYRQILGQKVEFLVSFYNNEISEKSEIFDDQFSVERPDGSNFTLKIRSTKLEDSAMYFCASSEGGQGMETQYFGPGTRLLVL.

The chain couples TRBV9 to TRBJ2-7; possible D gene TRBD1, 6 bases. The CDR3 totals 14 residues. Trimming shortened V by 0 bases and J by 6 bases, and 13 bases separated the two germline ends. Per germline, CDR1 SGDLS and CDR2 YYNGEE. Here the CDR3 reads CASSVGGGLGEQYF. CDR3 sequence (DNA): TGTGCCAGCAGCGTAGGAGGGGGTCTCGGCGAGCAGTACTTC.

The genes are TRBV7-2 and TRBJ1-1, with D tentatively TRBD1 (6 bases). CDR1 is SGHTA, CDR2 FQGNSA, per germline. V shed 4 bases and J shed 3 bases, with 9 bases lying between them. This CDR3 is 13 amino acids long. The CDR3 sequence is CASSSGVDTEAFF. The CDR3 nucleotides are TGTGCCAGCAGCTCAGGGGTTGACACTGAAGCTTTCTTT.

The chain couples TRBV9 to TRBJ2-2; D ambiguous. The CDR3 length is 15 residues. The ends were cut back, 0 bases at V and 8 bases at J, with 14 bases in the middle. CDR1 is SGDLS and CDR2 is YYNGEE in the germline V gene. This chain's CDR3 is CASSVDGGIRGELFF. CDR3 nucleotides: TGTGCCAGCAGCGTAGACGGCGGCATCCGAGGGGAGCTGTTTTTT. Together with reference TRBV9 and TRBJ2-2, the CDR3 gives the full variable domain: DSGVTQTPKHLITATGQRVTLRCSPRSGDLSVYWYQQSLDQGLQFLIQYYNGEERAKGNILERFSAQQFPDLHSELNLSSLELGDSALYFCASSVDGGIRGELFFGEGSRLTVL.

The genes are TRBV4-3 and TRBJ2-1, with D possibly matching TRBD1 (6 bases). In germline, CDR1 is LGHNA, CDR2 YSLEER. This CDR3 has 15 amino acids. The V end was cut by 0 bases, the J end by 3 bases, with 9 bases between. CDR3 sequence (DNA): TGCGCCAGCAGCCAAGAATGGGACAACTACAATGAGCAGTTCTTC. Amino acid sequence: CASSQEWDNYNEQFF.

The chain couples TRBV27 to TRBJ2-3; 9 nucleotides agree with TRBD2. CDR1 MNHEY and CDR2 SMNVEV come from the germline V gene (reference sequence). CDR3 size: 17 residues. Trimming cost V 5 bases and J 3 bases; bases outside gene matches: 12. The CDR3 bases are TGTGCCAGCAGTGCCTGGGGTAGCGGGGGAGTAACAGATACGCAGTATTTT. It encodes CASSAWGSGGVTDTQYF.

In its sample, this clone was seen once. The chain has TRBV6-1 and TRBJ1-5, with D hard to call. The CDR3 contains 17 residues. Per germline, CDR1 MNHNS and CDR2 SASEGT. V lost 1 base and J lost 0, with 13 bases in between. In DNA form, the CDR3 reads TGTGCCAGCAGTGAAGAAGGAGGGCGATATAGCAATCAGCCCCAGCATTTT. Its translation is CASSEEGGRYSNQPQHF.

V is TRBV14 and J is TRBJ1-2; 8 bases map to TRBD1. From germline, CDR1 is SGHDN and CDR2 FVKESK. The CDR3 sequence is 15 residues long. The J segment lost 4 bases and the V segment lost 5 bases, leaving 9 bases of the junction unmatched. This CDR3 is CASSNRQGISYGYTF. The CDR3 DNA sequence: TGTGCCAGCAGCAATAGACAGGGGATATCCTATGGCTACACCTTC.

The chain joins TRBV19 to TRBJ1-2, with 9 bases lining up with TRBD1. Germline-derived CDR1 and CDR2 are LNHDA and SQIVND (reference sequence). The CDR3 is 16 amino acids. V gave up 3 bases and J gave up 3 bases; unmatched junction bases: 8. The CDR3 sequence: CASSITVQGADYGYTF. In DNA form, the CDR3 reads TGTGCCAGTAGTATTACTGTACAGGGGGCCGACTATGGCTACACCTTC.

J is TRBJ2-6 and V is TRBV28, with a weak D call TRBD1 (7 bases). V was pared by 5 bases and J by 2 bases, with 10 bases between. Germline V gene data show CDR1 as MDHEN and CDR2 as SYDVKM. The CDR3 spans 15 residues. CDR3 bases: TGTGCCAGCAGTCCAGGGGGGCCTGGGGCCAACGTCCTGACTTTC. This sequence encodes CASSPGGPGANVLTF.

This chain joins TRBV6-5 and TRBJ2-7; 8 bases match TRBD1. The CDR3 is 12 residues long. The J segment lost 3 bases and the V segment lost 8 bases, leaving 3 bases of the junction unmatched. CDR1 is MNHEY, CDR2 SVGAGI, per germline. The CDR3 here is CASSGTGYEQYF. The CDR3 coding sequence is TGTGCCAGCTCCGGGACAGGCTACGAGCAGTACTTC.

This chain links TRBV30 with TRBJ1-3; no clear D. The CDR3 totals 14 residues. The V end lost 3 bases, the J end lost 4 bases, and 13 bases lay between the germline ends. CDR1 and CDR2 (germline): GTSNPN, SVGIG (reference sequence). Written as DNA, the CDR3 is TGTGCCTGGAGCGCCGGCGGGATGGGAAACACCATATATTTT. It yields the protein CAWSAGGMGNTIYF. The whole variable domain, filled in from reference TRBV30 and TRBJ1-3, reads SQTIHQWPATLVQPVGSPLSLECTVEGTSNPNLYWYRQAAGRGLQLLFYSVGIGQISSEVPQNLSASRPQDRQFILSSKKLLLSDSGFYLCAWSAGGMGNTIYFGEGSWLTVV.